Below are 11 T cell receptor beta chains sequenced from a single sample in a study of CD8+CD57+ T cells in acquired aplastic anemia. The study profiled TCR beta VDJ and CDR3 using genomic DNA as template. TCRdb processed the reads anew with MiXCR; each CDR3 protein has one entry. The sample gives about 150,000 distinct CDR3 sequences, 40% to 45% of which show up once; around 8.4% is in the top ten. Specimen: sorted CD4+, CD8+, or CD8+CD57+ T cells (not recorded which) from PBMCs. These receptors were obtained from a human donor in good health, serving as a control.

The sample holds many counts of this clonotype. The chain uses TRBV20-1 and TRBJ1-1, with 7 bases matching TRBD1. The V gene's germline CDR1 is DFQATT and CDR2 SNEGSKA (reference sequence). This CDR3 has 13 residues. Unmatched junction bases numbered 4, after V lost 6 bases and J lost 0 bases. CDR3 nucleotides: TGCAGTGCCAAGGGGACAGTGAACACTGAAGCTTTCTTT. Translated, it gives CSAKGTVNTEAFF.

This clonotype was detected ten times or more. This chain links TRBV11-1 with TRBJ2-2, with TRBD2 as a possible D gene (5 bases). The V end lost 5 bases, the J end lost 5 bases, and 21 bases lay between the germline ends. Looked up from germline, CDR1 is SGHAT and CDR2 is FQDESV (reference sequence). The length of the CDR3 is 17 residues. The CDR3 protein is CASSQPTTLKGTGELFF. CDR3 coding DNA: TGTGCCAGCAGCCAACCGACTACTCTCAAGGGAACCGGGGAGCTGTTTTTT.

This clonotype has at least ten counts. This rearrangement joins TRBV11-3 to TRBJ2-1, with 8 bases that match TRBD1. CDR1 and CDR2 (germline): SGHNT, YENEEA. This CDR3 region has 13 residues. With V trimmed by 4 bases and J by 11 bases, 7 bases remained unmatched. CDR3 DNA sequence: TGTGCCAGCAGCTCACTGAGGACAGGGAAGCAGTTCTTC. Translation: CASSSLRTGKQFF.

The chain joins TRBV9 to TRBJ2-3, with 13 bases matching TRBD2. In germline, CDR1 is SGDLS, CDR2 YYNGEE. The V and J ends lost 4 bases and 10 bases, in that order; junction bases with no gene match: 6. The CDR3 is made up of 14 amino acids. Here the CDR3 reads CASSSGLAGVAQYF. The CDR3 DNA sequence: TGTGCCAGCAGCTCCGGACTAGCGGGAGTGGCGCAGTATTTT.

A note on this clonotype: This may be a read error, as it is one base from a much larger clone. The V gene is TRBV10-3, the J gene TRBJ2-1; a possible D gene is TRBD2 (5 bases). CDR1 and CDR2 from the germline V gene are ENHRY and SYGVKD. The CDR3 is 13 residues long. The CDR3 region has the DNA TGTGCCAGCAGTTTAGCGCAGGCTACCGAGCAGCTCTTC. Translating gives CASSLAQATEQLF.

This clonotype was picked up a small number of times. The CDR3 nucleotides read TGTGCCAGCAGTGATTCCGGGTTGGGACCCCTCCACTTT. The encoded protein is CASSDSGLGPLHF. The genes are TRBV2 and TRBJ1-6, with no clear D. Germline values: CDR1 SNHLY, CDR2 FYNNEI. CDR3 length: 13 residues. V was shortened by 3 bases and J by 12 bases, with 12 bases between the two germline ends.

The CDR3 sequence: CASSPGARRTSYNEQFF. The DNA for the CDR3 is TGTGCCAGCAGTCCCGGGGCCAGGAGGACCTCCTACAATGAGCAGTTCTTC. V is TRBV12-3 or TRBV12-4 and J is TRBJ2-1, with D perhaps assigned TRBD1 or TRBD2 (5 bases each). The CDR3 consists of 17 residues. Trimming removed 5 bases from V and 0 bases from J, with 17 bases in between.

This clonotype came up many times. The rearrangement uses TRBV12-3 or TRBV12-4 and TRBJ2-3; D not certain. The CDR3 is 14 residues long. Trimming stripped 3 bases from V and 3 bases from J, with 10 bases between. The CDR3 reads CASSFIDLTDTQYF. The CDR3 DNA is TGTGCCAGCAGTTTTATAGATTTAACAGATACGCAGTATTTT.

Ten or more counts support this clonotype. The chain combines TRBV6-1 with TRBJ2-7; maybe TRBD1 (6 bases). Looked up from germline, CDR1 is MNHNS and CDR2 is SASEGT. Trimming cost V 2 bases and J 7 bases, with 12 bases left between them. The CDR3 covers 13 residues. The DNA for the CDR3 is TGTGCCAGCAGTGAAATCAGGGGTGGGGAGCAGTACTTC. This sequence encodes CASSEIRGGEQYF.

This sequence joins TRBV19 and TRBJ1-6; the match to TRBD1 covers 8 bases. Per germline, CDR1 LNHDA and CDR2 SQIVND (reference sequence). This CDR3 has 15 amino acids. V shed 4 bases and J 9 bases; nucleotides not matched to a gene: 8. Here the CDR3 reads CASSTSGGAGSPLHF. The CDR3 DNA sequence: TGTGCCAGTAGTACCTCAGGGGGCGCGGGTTCACCCCTCCACTTT.

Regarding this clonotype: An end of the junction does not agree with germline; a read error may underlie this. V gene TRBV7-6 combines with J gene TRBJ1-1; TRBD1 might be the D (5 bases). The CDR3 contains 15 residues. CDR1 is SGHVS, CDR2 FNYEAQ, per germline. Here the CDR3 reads CANSQGSRGNTEAFF. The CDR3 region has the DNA TGTGCCAACAGCCAGGGTTCCAGAGGGAACACTGAAGCTTTCTTT.